Listed below are T cell receptor beta chains from one sample, sequenced in a study of shared clonotypes between healthy human individuals. Some clones are missing from TCRdb's copy, which holds only in-frame ones; the method was immunoSEQ multiplex PCR. The table lists more than 850,000 clones, approximately 78% of them singletons. Input material: memory CD4+ T cells from PBMCs. The receptors originated from a young man in good health. Some clones in this sample may be carry-over from other donors' samples. CDR3s include the opening cysteine and the closing phenylalanine or tryptophan. Fields, in order: D gene, J gene, clone size, V gene, CDR3 protein, CDR3 DNA. The D gene is left open where the match is weak. Rows may omit the clone size; those that give it use once, few, many or a size class.

. TRBJ1-2 . TRBV21-1 CASSPRTGGFDYGYTF TGTGCCAGCAGCCCGAGGACAGGGGGCTTCGACTATGGCTACACCTTC
. TRBJ2-1 . TRBV29-1 CSATTYNEQFF TGCAGCGCGACTACCTACAATGAGCAGTTCTTC
. TRBJ2-7 . TRBV7-4 CASQVQVEYEQYF TGTGCCAGCCAAGTTCAGGTTGAGTACGAGCAGTACTTC
. TRBJ1-6 . TRBV11-2 CASSLGPRGNPNSPLHF TGTGCCAGCAGCTTAGGCCCCCGGGGTAATCCAAATTCACCCCTCCACTTT
TRBD1 TRBJ1-1 few TRBV7-9 CANSGQLNTEAFF TGTGCCAACTCGGGACAGTTGAACACTGAAGCTTTCTTT
. TRBJ1-1 . TRBV30 CAWRRLNTEAFF TGTGCCTGGAGAAGACTGAACACTGAAGCTTTCTTT
. TRBJ1-3 . TRBV5-1 CASLPGRQRSSGNTIYF TGCGCCAGCCTTCCCGGGCGGCAGCGCAGCTCTGGAAACACCATATATTTT
. TRBJ2-3 . TRBV7-2 CASSFNPAGSGTDTQYF TGTGCCAGCAGCTTCAACCCGGCAGGGAGTGGCACAGATACGCAGTATTTT
. TRBJ1-1 few TRBV18 CASSPPQHMNTEAFF TGTGCCAGCTCACCACCCCAGCACATGAACACTGAAGCTTTCTTT
. TRBJ2-2 . TRBV7-2 CASSLDRAGELFF TGTGCCAGCAGCTTAGACCGGGCCGGGGAGCTGTTTTTT
. TRBJ2-2 . TRBV11-2 CASSANPNTGELFF TGTGCCAGCAGCGCGAATCCGAACACCGGGGAGCTGTTTTTT
. TRBJ1-5 . TRBV30 CAWSVAGNQPQHF TGTGCCTGGAGTGTGGCCGGTAATCAGCCCCAGCATTTT
. TRBJ1-1 . TRBV30 CAWKGQMNTEAFF TGTGCCTGGAAGGGTCAGATGAACACTGAAGCTTTCTTT
. TRBJ1-6 . TRBV30 CACHKGLSSYNSPLHF TGTGCCTGCCACAAGGGCCTTAGCTCCTATAATTCACCCCTCCACTTT
. TRBJ2-7 few TRBV28 CASSLGGKPSYEQYF TGTGCCAGCAGTTTAGGCGGTAAGCCGTCCTACGAGCAGTACTTC
. TRBJ2-1 few TRBV20-1 CSALSNEQFF TGCAGTGCCTTGAGCAATGAGCAGTTCTTC
TRBD2 TRBJ2-7 . TRBV28 CASSFRGRAFYEQYF TGTGCCAGCAGTTTTCGCGGGAGGGCCTTCTACGAGCAGTACTTC
TRBD1 TRBJ2-3 . TRBV9 CASSAPTGKADTQYF TGTGCCAGCAGCGCACCGACAGGGAAGGCAGATACGCAGTATTTT
. TRBJ2-3 . TRBV29-1 CSVVRASGPTDTQYF TGCAGCGTTGTACGGGCCTCGGGGCCCACAGATACGCAGTATTTT
TRBD1 TRBJ1-2 . TRBV28 CASSSGTGRNYGYTF TGTGCCAGCAGTTCCGGGACAGGGAGGAATTATGGCTACACCTTC
TRBD1 TRBJ2-2 . TRBV10-1 CASSQQGANTGELFF TGCGCCAGCAGCCAACAGGGGGCGAACACCGGGGAGCTGTTTTTT
. TRBJ2-7 . TRBV15 CATSRDSLGDSEQYF TGTGCCACCAGCAGAGATTCTCTGGGGGATAGCGAGCAGTACTTC
. TRBJ1-1 . TRBV7-2 CASSSRTEGVGAFF TGTGCCAGCAGCTCTCGGACTGAAGGTGTTGGAGCTTTCTTT
TRBD1 TRBJ1-1 . TRBV11-1 CASSPDRDRAFF TGTGCCAGCAGCCCGGACAGGGATCGAGCTTTCTTT
TRBD1 TRBJ2-3 . TRBV4-2 CASRSDRGMYF TGTGCCAGCAGGTCGGACAGGGGAATGTATTTT
. TRBJ2-7 . TRBV5-6 CASSRTRAASYEQYF TGTGCCAGCAGCCGAACAAGGGCGGCCTCCTACGAGCAGTACTTC
TRBD1 TRBJ1-4 once TRBV7-9 CASSSDRAAEKLFF TGTGCCAGCAGCTCGGACAGGGCCGCAGAAAAACTGTTTTTT
. TRBJ1-4 . TRBV30 CAWSVEGVDEKLFF TGTGCCTGGAGTGTCGAAGGGGTGGATGAAAAACTGTTTTTT
. TRBJ2-6 . TRBV27 CASTFREGTGANVLTF TGTGCCAGCACCTTTAGAGAGGGAACCGGGGCCAACGTCCTGACTTTC
. TRBJ1-3 few TRBV6-5 CASRRGAFGNTIYF TGTGCCAGCAGGAGGGGGGCGTTTGGAAACACCATATATTTT
. TRBJ2-6 . TRBV5-1 CASSESSGANVLTF TGCGCCAGCAGCGAGAGCTCTGGGGCCAACGTCCTGACTTTC
TRBD1 TRBJ2-7 . TRBV18 CASSPRQGSYEQYF TGTGCCAGCTCACCTCGACAGGGCTCCTACGAGCAGTACTTC
. TRBJ2-7 . TRBV11-2 CASSLDGSYEQYF TGTGCCAGCAGCTTAGATGGCTCCTACGAGCAGTACTTC
. TRBJ2-7 . TRBV28 CASSPHSAISYEQYF TGTGCCAGCAGTCCCCACTCCGCTATCTCCTACGAGCAGTACTTC
TRBD1 TRBJ1-4 once TRBV10-3 CAISGQGATNEKLFF TGTGCCATCAGCGGACAGGGGGCGACTAATGAAAAACTGTTTTTT
TRBD2 TRBJ2-5 once TRBV13 CASSLGLAGGGETQYF TGTGCCAGCAGCTTGGGACTAGCGGGAGGAGGGGAGACCCAGTACTTC
. TRBJ1-4 . TRBV7-9 CASLETGGNEKLFF TGTGCCAGCTTAGAGACAGGCGGTAATGAAAAACTGTTTTTT
TRBD1 TRBJ2-1 . TRBV7-9 CASSQGQVRGNEQFF TGTGCCAGCAGCCAGGGACAGGTGAGGGGCAATGAGCAGTTCTTC
. TRBJ1-2 . TRBV19 CASSKVSGYGYTF TGTGCCAGTAGTAAGGTCTCGGGCTATGGCTACACCTTC
. TRBJ2-5 . TRBV6-5 CASVRSNQETQYF TGTGCCAGCGTCCGGTCTAACCAAGAGACCCAGTACTTC
. TRBJ1-2 . TRBV15 CATSRWDGYTF TGTGCCACCAGCAGGTGGGATGGCTACACCTTC
TRBD2 TRBJ2-1 . TRBV11-3 CAEGREGSNEQFF TGTGCAGAGGGGCGGGAGGGCAGTAATGAGCAGTTCTTC
. TRBJ2-3 . TRBV29-1 CSVNGLTSTDTQYF TGCAGCGTCAATGGGCTGACTAGCACAGATACGCAGTATTTT
TRBD2 TRBJ2-5 . TRBV7-9 CASSSRMGSGGSETQYF TGTGCCAGCAGCTCCCGGATGGGGTCGGGAGGGAGTGAGACCCAGTACTTC
. TRBJ2-3 . TRBV6-1 CASREGVLNTQYF TGTGCCAGCAGGGAAGGGGTTTTGAATACGCAGTATTTT
TRBD2 TRBJ2-4 . TRBV5-1 CASSQGLAVNIQYF TGCGCCAGCAGCCAGGGACTAGCGGTAAACATTCAGTACTTC
. TRBJ2-3 once TRBV4-1 CASSQVGLKPHTQYF TGCGCCAGCAGCCAAGTGGGTCTTAAGCCCCATACGCAGTATTTT
. TRBJ1-1 . TRBV27 CASSSLRIHSSPEAFF TGTGCCAGCAGTTCATTACGGATCCACTCATCCCCTGAAGCTTTCTTT
. TRBJ2-7 . TRBV30 CALRDGYYEQYF TGTGCCCTACGGGACGGTTACTACGAGCAGTACTTC
. TRBJ1-2 . TRBV19 CASTGAYGYTF TGTGCCAGTACAGGGGCCTATGGCTACACCTTC
. TRBJ2-7 . TRBV7-8 CASTPRVLGSYEQYF TGTGCCAGCACCCCTAGGGTACTGGGCTCCTACGAGCAGTACTTC
TRBD2 TRBJ2-4 . TRBV5-1 CASSLAGLAGNIQYF TGCGCCAGCAGCCTGGCGGGGCTAGCGGGAAACATTCAGTACTTC